This T cell receptor beta chain was identified in a study of T cell changes during pregnancy in multiple sclerosis. Profiled with immunoSEQ multiplex PCR; TCRdb holds only in-frame clones, not every one. The table lists 90,000 to 120,000 clones, approximately 90% of them singletons. This clonotype was obtained from a female donor in good health, enrolled as a control in a pregnancy study. The material was peripheral blood, obtained in the third trimester of pregnancy.

DNA of the CDR3: TGCGCCAGCAGCCAAGATTTGACAGGAGTACCCTACGAGCAGTACTTC. It yields the protein CASSQDLTGVPYEQYF. The chain joins TRBV4-1 to TRBJ2-7, with D perhaps TRBD1 (6 bases). The CDR3 runs 16 residues. V was trimmed by 0 bases and J by 2 bases, leaving 14 bases between them. CDR1 is MGHRA and CDR2 is YSYEKL in the germline V gene.